Following are 16 T cell receptor beta chains from one sample sequenced in a study of T cells in Graves' hyperthyroidism and ophthalmopathy. Amplified TCR beta CDR3 regions derived from RNA transcripts. The HTBI primer set was used in a first-round RT-PCR of the TCR CDR3. In TCRdb, the multiplex PCR reads were re-called with MiXCR into one record per CDR3 protein. This table holds fewer than 650,000 distinct CDR3 sequences, 46% found once. Sequenced input: peripheral blood or thyroid tissue (not recorded which). The receptors come from an adult woman with Graves' disease, either hyperthyroidism or ophthalmopathy (not recorded which).

This clonotype was seen a few times. The chain recombines TRBV2 with TRBJ1-5; unclear D gene. Trimming cost V 6 bases and J 0 bases, with 6 bases left between them. From germline, CDR1 is SNHLY and CDR2 FYNNEI. This CDR3 region has 13 residues. This CDR3 is CASRQYSNQPQHF. CDR3 sequence (DNA): TGTGCCAGCAGACAGTATAGCAATCAGCCCCAGCATTTT.

The V call is TRBV7-2, the J call TRBJ2-5, with 10 nucleotides matching TRBD1. The CDR3 totals 15 residues. Trimming at V came to 1 base and at J to 9 bases, leaving 8 bases not matched to a gene. The germline V gene has CDR1 SGHTA and CDR2 FQGNSA. CDR3 amino acids: CASSLVDRGDQPQYF. CDR3 coding DNA: TGTGCCAGCAGCTTAGTGGACAGGGGGGATCAGCCCCAGTACTTC.

This clonotype came up many times. The chain joins TRBV2 to TRBJ1-5; D is uncertain. Per germline, CDR1 SNHLY and CDR2 FYNNEI. The CDR3 contains 11 residues. The V end was cut by 4 bases, the J end by 8 bases, with 6 bases between. The CDR3: CASSVGKPQHF. The DNA for the CDR3 is TGTGCCAGCAGTGTCGGGAAGCCCCAGCATTTT. Full variable domain (remainder filled in from reference TRBV2 and TRBJ1-5): EPEVTQTPSHQVTQMGQEVILRCVPISNHLYFYWYRQILGQKVEFLVSFYNNEISEKSEIFDDQFSVERPDGSNFTLKIRSTKLEDSAMYFCASSVGKPQHFGDGTRLSIL.

The rearrangement uses TRBV12-3 or TRBV12-4 and TRBJ2-5; 8 bases map to TRBD2. The CDR3 runs 15 residues. Unmatched junction bases numbered 11, after V lost 6 bases and J lost 5 bases. The chain's CDR3 is CASSSTSGSLETQYF. CDR3 DNA sequence: TGTGCCAGCAGCTCCACGAGCGGGAGTCTTGAGACCCAGTACTTC.

The chain joins TRBV20-1 to TRBJ1-4, with no clear D. The V end was cut by 3 bases, the J end by 7 bases, with 18 bases between. CDR1 and CDR2 from the germline V gene are DFQATT and SNEGSKA (reference sequence). This CDR3 is built from 15 residues. The CDR3 sequence: CSASPSGRDGEKLFF. Written as DNA, the CDR3 is TGCAGTGCTAGCCCTAGCGGGAGGGATGGTGAAAAACTGTTTTTT.

The rearrangement uses TRBV7-6 and TRBJ2-7; a weak D match, TRBD1 (6 bases). In germline, CDR1 is SGHVS, CDR2 FNYEAQ. The V end was cut by 5 bases, the J end by 1 base, with 18 bases between. CDR3 length: 16 amino acids. CDR3 amino acids: CASSLLTGQVSYEQYF. The CDR3 nucleotides read TGTGCCAGCAGCCTACTAACAGGGCAGGTTTCCTACGAGCAGTACTTC.

The chain links TRBV11-2 to TRBJ2-2; D is unclear. The length of the CDR3 is 14 residues. V shed 11 bases and J shed 4 bases, with 17 bases lying between them. The V gene's germline CDR1 is SGHAT and CDR2 FQNNGV. The CDR3 DNA sequence: TGTGCCTGGATTGGCTCCCAGGCCACCGGGGAGCTGTTTTTT. It encodes CAWIGSQATGELFF.

V usage is TRBV29-1 and J usage is TRBJ1-1; D unresolved. V was shortened by 4 bases and J by 2 bases, with 8 bases between the two germline ends. The CDR3 has 12 residues. In germline, CDR1 is SQVTM, CDR2 ANQGSEA. CDR3 residues: CSVGSSNTEAFF. The DNA of the CDR3 is TGCAGCGTTGGGAGCAGTAACACTGAAGCTTTCTTT.

This clonotype was observed many times. The CDR3 DNA sequence: TGCAGTGGCGCCTCAGGGTCCTTGGAGCAGTACTTC. It encodes CSGASGSLEQYF. The gene calls are TRBV20-1 and TRBJ2-7; D is perhaps TRBD1 (5 bases). The CDR3 runs 12 residues. Per germline, CDR1 DFQATT and CDR2 SNEGSKA (reference sequence). Trimming took 7 bases from V and 7 from J, leaving 17 bases between them.

The table lists this clonotype with many counts. This chain connects TRBV20-1 to TRBJ1-2; D call uncertain. The CDR3 consists of 13 residues. Germline V CDR1 and CDR2: DFQATT, SNEGSKA (reference sequence). V was trimmed by 2 bases and J by 7 bases, leaving 14 bases between them. For the CDR3, the DNA is TGCAGTGCTAGACTGAGGAAGGTGACTGGCTACACCTTC. This sequence encodes CSARLRKVTGYTF.

This clonotype was detected a few times. The chain joins TRBV7-9 to TRBJ2-2; 12 bases match TRBD2. The germline V gene has CDR1 SEHNR and CDR2 FQNEAQ (reference sequence). V trimming: 5 bases; J trimming: 7 bases; junction bases outside the gene matches: 2. CDR3 size: 14 residues. The CDR3 spells CASSPTSGSGELFF. The CDR3 coding sequence is TGTGCCAGCAGCCCGACTAGCGGGAGCGGGGAGCTGTTTTTT.

V is TRBV7-9 and J is TRBJ2-1, with D possibly being TRBD2 (5 bases). V lost 2 bases and J 9 bases, leaving 11 bases between the germline ends. Germline CDR1 and CDR2: SEHNR and FQNEAQ (reference sequence). The CDR3 length is 13 residues. The CDR3 loop is CASSLTGEGEQFF. CDR3 in DNA: TGTGCCAGCAGCTTAACCGGGGAAGGTGAGCAGTTCTTC.

This clonotype was counted at least ten times. This chain uses TRBV12-3 or TRBV12-4 with TRBJ1-1, with 7 bases fitting TRBD1. The CDR3 spans 12 residues. Trimming cost V 6 bases and J 9 bases; bases outside gene matches: 7. CDR3: CASSYTGDKAFF. The CDR3 DNA reads TGTGCCAGCAGCTACACAGGGGACAAAGCTTTCTTT.

In its sample, this clonotype was seen once. One end of the junction is discordant with germline, which a read error may explain. This rearrangement joins TRBV2 to TRBJ1-5; unclear D gene. CDR3 length: 14 residues. Germline CDR1 reads SNHLY; CDR2 reads FYNNEI. In DNA form, the CDR3 reads TGTGCCAGCCGTGACGGCCGTGGGCATCAGCCCCAGCATTTT. Translating it yields CASRDGRGHQPQHF.

Notes on this clonotype: A read error may account for a junction end that differs from germline. The chain carries TRBV10-2 and TRBJ2-7; 9 bases fit TRBD2. Germline V gives CDR1 WSHSY, CDR2 SAAADI. The CDR3 contains 15 residues. The CDR3 loop reads CATEAGGGHGDEQYF. The CDR3 DNA reads TGTGCCACCGAGGCGGGGGGGGGCCACGGGGACGAGCAGTACTTC.

The chain couples TRBV9 to TRBJ2-7, with 7 bases lining up with TRBD1. Germline-derived CDR1 and CDR2 are SGDLS and YYNGEE. The CDR3 length is 15 residues. V shed 4 bases and J 2 bases; nucleotides not matched to a gene: 9. CDR3 sequence (DNA): TGTGCCAGCAGCCTCAATTGGGACAGTCCCTACGAGCAGTACTTC. This sequence encodes CASSLNWDSPYEQYF.